The entry that follows covers one T cell receptor beta chain sequence. It lacks a known antigen. No much larger clone exists at a distance of one base, and base qualities are not known. Sequences SGHAT (CDR1) and FQNNGV (CDR2) are obtained from the germline V gene. V is clipped by 5 bases and J by 6 bases, and the sequence between their germline boundaries is 20 bases long. CDR3 length: 15 amino acids, cysteine to phenylalanine. The kept DNA is CDR3 alone, 45 bases in frame from the first base. The data belong to a study of T cell responses to AZD1222 COVID-19 vaccine (dated by TCRdb to the early 2020s). Context from the whole study: A total of 230 to 250 trial participants underwent TCR sequencing, of whom about 200 had received two doses of AZD1222 and 26 had received two doses of the MenACWY control vaccine. Trial participants were enrolled by age into subgroups of 18-55, 56-69 and 70-plus years, and around 150, 28 and 57 TCR-sequenced participants, respectively, were included in these subgroups.

Results and caveats for the whole study, not just this receptor: Only five or six AZD1222 recipients were SARS-CoV-2 seropositive at baseline, limiting conclusions about previously exposed vaccinees. Epitopes outside the regions mutated in the B.1.351 and B.1.1.7 variants were reportedly recognized by nearly half of the unique spike-specific TCRs. In the small 56-69-year group, the increase in depth fell short of significance, most likely because of low power. Most participants were white British and females outnumbered males, and the authors suggested that clonal diversity may have been underestimated. The whole spike protein was spanned by vaccine-associated CD4 TCRs, and dominant responses were seen in regions 160-218 and 743-854. A significant rise in spike-specific TCR breadth and depth was observed after two AZD1222 doses relative to day 0 and relative to MenACWY recipients. Because no samples from the day 14 peak response were available, repertoires could be characterized only after the peak T cell response.

The CDR3 regions of human TCRbeta chains were analyzed by immunosequencing. Per the source publication's procedure: TCRs in the repertoires were compared against a reference library of SARS-CoV-2-specific TCRs that had been generated with the MIRA antigen-specificity platform. Breadth meant the fraction of unique TCRs that were SARS-CoV-2-associated, whereas depth meant the fraction of total T cells that were SARS-CoV-2-associated. Using the MIRA data, each spike-specific TCR was assigned both to the spike region to which the TCR was reactive and to a CD4 or CD8 class. Log10-transformed breadth and depth values were compared by one-way ANOVA with Sidak's multiple comparisons tests. The source is immuneACCESS, and TCRdb retained only in-frame sequences with V and J called. Part of the clones is not carried over; for the studies checked, unresolved V genes explain less than half of this, and the remainder is unexplained. V, J and clone size were drawn from that table, and D and trimming were deduced from the DNA. The sample yields some 120,000 clones; around 80% were counted once. About 27% of the sample is taken by the ten largest.

In the paper's terms, the time point label means: about 28 days (+/-7) after the second vaccine dose. AZD1222 recipients whose second dose came at about 4 weeks and those whose second dose came at about 12 weeks were combined into one group, since spike-specific TCR depth and breadth did not differ between the two schedules. Vaccinee samples were obtained from the UK trials COV001 and COV002, which included a single-blind randomized controlled phase 2/3 trial of AZD1222 (ChAdOx1 nCoV-19) in healthy adults. Trial participant PBMC samples were collected at day 0 and day 28 after the second dose for TCRbeta chain sequencing.

The TCR sequence derives from an adult who received the AZD1222 COVID-19 vaccine. The sequence links TRBV11-2 to TRBJ2-7, with a weak D call of TRBD2 (6 bases match). The material was peripheral blood, obtained 28 days after the second AZD1222 dose. The sequenced DNA: TGTGCCAGCAGCGCTGGACCGGGGGTAGGGTCCGAGCAGTACTTC. It codes for CASSAGPGVGSEQYF.